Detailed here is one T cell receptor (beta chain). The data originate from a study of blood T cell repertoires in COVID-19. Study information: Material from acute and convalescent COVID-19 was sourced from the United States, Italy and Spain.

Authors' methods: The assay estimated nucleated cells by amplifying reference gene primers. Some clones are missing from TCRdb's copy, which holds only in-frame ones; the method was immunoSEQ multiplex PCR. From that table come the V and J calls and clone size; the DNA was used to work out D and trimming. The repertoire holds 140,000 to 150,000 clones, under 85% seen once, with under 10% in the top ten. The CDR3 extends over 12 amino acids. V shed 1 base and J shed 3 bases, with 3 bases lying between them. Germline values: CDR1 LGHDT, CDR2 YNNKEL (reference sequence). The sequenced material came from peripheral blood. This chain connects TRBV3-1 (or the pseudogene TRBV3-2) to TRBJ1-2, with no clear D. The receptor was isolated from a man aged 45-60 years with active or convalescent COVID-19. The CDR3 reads CASSQGDYGYTF. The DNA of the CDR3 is TGTGCCAGCAGCCAAGGAGACTATGGCTACACCTTC.